Included here is one T cell receptor beta chain sequence, with context. The data stem from a study of blood T cells in healthy people across ages. Primed by a sample-barcoded 5' primer and a J-beta primer mix, a second PCR proceeded for 7 to 11 cycles. Each CDR3 protein is one row after TCRdb ran MiXCR on the 5' RACE reads. The sample holds roughly 1,100,000 distinct CDR3 sequences; 20% to 25% are singletons and the top ten take about 0.8%. The sample was also linked to a second study, of T cells of mothers and their children.

The sample consisted of blood. The clonotype comes from a girl aged 2 to 9 in good health.

The CDR3 sequence: CSAPPGGAKNIQYF. Here the CDR3 DNA reads TGCAGTGCCCCTCCGGGGGGGGCCAAAAACATTCAGTACTTC. The rearrangement uses TRBV20-1 and TRBJ2-4, with TRBD2 matching 8 bases. The V gene end was trimmed by 6 bases and the J gene end by 1 base; junction bases not matched to a gene: 5. The CDR3 sequence is 14 residues long. Germline V gene sequence: CDR1 DFQATT, CDR2 SNEGSKA (reference sequence).